The clone carrying this T cell receptor beta chain was detected ten times or more. Its antigen is not known. This record comes from a study of regulatory T cells in long-lasting Graves disease. Overall study: Antithyroid drugs had been given to newly diagnosed Graves' patients for under 3 months.

The CDR3 length is 15 residues. The junction had 3 bases not matched to a gene; V was cut back by 4 bases and J by 4 bases. The germline CDR1 and CDR2 sequences are SGHVS and FQNEAQ. Described time point: newly diagnosed GD, antithyroid drugs for less than 3 months. Scientists built the TCR library using RNA that was extracted from PBMCs. Investigators prepared the TCR beta libraries by applying iRepertoire HTBI primers and Arm-PCR of CDR3 regions. TCRdb re-called the multiplex PCR reads with MiXCR, one entry per CDR3 protein. The repertoire includes 530,000 or so distinct CDR3 sequences, roughly 16% of them detected once, and approximately 12% sits in the top ten. General study results and limits: There was favoring of TRBV28, TRBJ1-2 and TRBJ2-5 in persistent disease. Persistent Graves' cases showed lower TCR diversity than newly diagnosed cases.

This same sample was also part of a study on T cells in Graves' hyperthyroidism and ophthalmopathy.

The sequence derives from a man between 18 and 35 years old with Graves disease. Sequenced material: peripheral blood mononuclear cells (PBMCs), taken at new diagnosis, from a patient treated with antithyroid drugs. The chain combines TRBV7-8 with TRBJ2-3, with TRBD2 matching over 12 bases. The CDR3 DNA reads as TGTGCCAGCAGCTCGAGACTAGCGGGAGCAGATACGCAGTATTTT. It is translated as CASSSRLAGADTQYF.